The 7 T cell receptor beta chains below come from one sample, sequenced in a study of blood T cell repertoires in COVID-19. Libraries were prepared by immunoSEQ multiplex PCR; TCRdb keeps only in-frame clonotypes and omits some of them. The sample yields a few hundred thousand clones, 89% seen once. The sample consisted of peripheral blood. Receptor source: a woman between 40 and 50 years old who had recovered from COVID-19.

This chain uses TRBV30 with TRBJ2-2; D not resolved. The V gene lost 4 bases and the J gene lost 2 bases, with 14 bases spanning the gap. Germline-derived CDR1 and CDR2 are GTSNPN and SVGIG (reference sequence). The CDR3 runs 15 residues. CDR3 sequence: CAWNRQAINTGELFF. In nucleotides, the CDR3 is TGTGCCTGGAACCGGCAGGCCATAAACACCGGGGAGCTGTTTTTT.

This chain uses TRBV5-1 with TRBJ1-6; 7 bases line up with TRBD1. Unmatched junction bases numbered 16, after V lost 2 bases and J lost 5 bases. The CDR3 consists of 19 residues. From germline, CDR1 is SGHRS and CDR2 YFSETQ. The CDR3 nucleotides are TGCGCCAGCAGCTTACGGTCCCGTAGGGGGCCTGTGGATAATTCACCCCTCCACTTT. It specifies CASSLRSRRGPVDNSPLHF.

The V gene is TRBV12-3 or TRBV12-4, the J gene TRBJ2-2; TRBD1 might be the D (5 bases). The length of the CDR3 is 13 residues. The V end was cut by 6 bases, the J end by 1 base, with 6 bases between. CDR3 protein: CASSTGNTGELFF. In nucleotides, the CDR3 is TGTGCCAGCAGCACAGGGAACACCGGGGAGCTGTTTTTT.

This sequence joins TRBV9 and TRBJ2-3; D unclear. CDR1 is SGDLS and CDR2 is YYNGEE in the germline V gene. The CDR3 length is 14 residues. V lost 3 bases and J 4 bases, leaving 12 bases between the germline ends. CDR3 nucleotides: TGTGCCAGCAGCGCCTTATTGCGCGCAGATACGCAGTATTTT. Translating it yields CASSALLRADTQYF. Filled out from reference TRBV9 and TRBJ2-3, the complete variable domain reads DSGVTQTPKHLITATGQRVTLRCSPRSGDLSVYWYQQSLDQGLQFLIQYYNGEERAKGNILERFSAQQFPDLHSELNLSSLELGDSALYFCASSALLRADTQYFGPGTRLTVL.

The CDR3: CASSPGQEIANNEQFF. The CDR3 DNA reads TGTGCCAGCAGCCCGGGACAGGAAATAGCGAACAATGAGCAGTTCTTC. The chain employs TRBV7-9 and TRBJ2-1; 8 nucleotides align to TRBD1. Germline values: CDR1 SEHNR, CDR2 FQNEAQ (reference sequence). Unmatched junction bases numbered 11, after V lost 5 bases and J lost 5 bases. The CDR3 spans 16 residues.

This rearrangement joins TRBV2 to TRBJ2-7; 7 bases match TRBD1. Germline V gene lookup returns CDR1 SNHLY and CDR2 FYNNEI. There are 15 residues in the CDR3. Trimming at V came to 2 bases and at J to 7 bases, leaving 11 bases not matched to a gene. This CDR3 reads CASSESVARGKEQYF. The CDR3 DNA reads as TGTGCCAGCAGTGAATCGGTGGCCAGGGGGAAAGAGCAGTACTTC.

The V and J genes are TRBV7-8 and TRBJ2-5, with D perhaps matching TRBD1 (6 bases). Between the trimmed V and J ends, which lost 5 bases and 2 bases, there was a span of 18 bases. Looked up from germline, CDR1 is SGHVS and CDR2 is FQNEAQ. The CDR3 runs to 16 residues. This chain's CDR3 is CASSARPGTLQETQYF. CDR3 DNA: TGTGCCAGCAGCGCACGCCCAGGGACACTACAAGAGACCCAGTACTTC.